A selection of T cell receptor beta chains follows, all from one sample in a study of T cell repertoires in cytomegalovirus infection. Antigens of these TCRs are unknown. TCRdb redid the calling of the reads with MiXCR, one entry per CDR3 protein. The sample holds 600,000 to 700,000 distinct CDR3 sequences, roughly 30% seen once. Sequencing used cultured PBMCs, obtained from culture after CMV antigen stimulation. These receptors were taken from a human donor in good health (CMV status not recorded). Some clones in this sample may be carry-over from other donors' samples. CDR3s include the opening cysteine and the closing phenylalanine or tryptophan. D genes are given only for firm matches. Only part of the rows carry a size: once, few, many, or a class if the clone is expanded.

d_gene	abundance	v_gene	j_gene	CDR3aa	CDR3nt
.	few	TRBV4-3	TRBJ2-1	CASSHLIGAGTGNEQFF	TGCGCCAGCAGCCATCTTATAGGGGCGGGAACGGGAAATGAGCAGTTCTTC
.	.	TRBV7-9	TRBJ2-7	CASSLTRPGPTYEQYF	TGTGCCAGCAGCCTTACCCGGCCAGGACCGACTTACGAGCAGTACTTC
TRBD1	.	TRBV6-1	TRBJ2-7	CASSEYWTGEDEQYF	TGTGCCAGCAGTGAATATTGGACAGGGGAGGACGAGCAGTACTTC
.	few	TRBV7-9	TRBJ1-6	CASSPGTYGYSPLHF	TGTGCCAGCAGTCCAGGGACCTACGGGTATTCACCCCTCCACTTT
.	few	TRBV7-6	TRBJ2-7	CASSSGSAGTYEQYF	TGTGCCAGCAGCTCAGGGTCTGCGGGTACGTACGAGCAGTACTTC
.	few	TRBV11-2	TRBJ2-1	CASSFFVSQRGASPFNEQFF	TGTGCCAGCAGCTTTTTCGTCTCTCAGAGGGGGGCTTCTCCCTTTAATGAGCAGTTCTTC
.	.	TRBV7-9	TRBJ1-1	CASSLGGRVEAFF	TGTGCCAGCAGCTTAGGGGGAAGGGTGGAAGCTTTCTTT
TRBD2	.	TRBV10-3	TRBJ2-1	CATSAASGGYNEQFF	TGTGCCACCTCTGCGGCTAGCGGGGGATACAATGAGCAGTTCTTC
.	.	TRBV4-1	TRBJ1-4	CASSPFRVAGEKLFF	TGCGCCAGCAGCCCATTCCGGGTCGCGGGAGAAAAACTGTTTTTT
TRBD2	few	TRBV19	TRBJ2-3	CASSSGRAEDTQYF	TGTGCCAGTTCGAGCGGGAGGGCCGAGGATACGCAGTATTTT
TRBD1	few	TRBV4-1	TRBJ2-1	CASSQGATGVNEQFF	TGCGCCAGCAGCCAAGGAGCGACAGGGGTGAATGAGCAGTTCTTC
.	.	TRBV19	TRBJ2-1	CASSISRDNEQFF	TGTGCCAGTAGTATAAGTCGGGACAATGAGCAGTTCTTC
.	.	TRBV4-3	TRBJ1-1	CASSQEVGRNTEAFF	TGCGCCAGCAGCCAAGAGGTAGGGAGAAACACTGAAGCTTTCTTT
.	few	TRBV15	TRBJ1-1	CATSSLLADTEAFF	TGTGCCACCAGCAGTCTGCTAGCGGACACTGAAGCTTTCTTT
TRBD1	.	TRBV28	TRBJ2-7	CASSPPGQGRLYHYEQYF	TGTGCCAGCAGTCCCCCGGGACAGGGGCGTCTGTACCACTACGAGCAGTACTTC
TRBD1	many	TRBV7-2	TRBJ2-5	CASSLPGTGGAIQETQYF	TGTGCCAGCAGCTTACCCGGGACAGGGGGAGCCATTCAAGAGACCCAGTACTTC
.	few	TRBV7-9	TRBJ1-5	CASSGRGNQPQHF	TGTGCCAGCAGCGGGAGGGGGAATCAGCCCCAGCATTTT
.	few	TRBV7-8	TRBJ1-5	CASSLEDSRNQPQHF	TGTGCCAGCAGCTTAGAGGACAGTCGCAATCAGCCCCAGCATTTT
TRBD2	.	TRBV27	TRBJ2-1	CASSQSRGTSGYNEQFF	TGTGCCAGCTCCCAGTCAAGGGGGACTAGCGGATACAATGAGCAGTTCTTC
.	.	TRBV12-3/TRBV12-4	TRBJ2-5	CASSFKGTPFGTQYF	TGTGCCAGCAGTTTCAAAGGGACTCCATTCGGGACCCAGTACTTC
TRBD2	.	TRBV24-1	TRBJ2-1	CATSASPSGGSSYNEQFF	TGTGCCACCAGTGCCTCCCCGAGCGGGGGAAGCTCCTACAATGAGCAGTTCTTC
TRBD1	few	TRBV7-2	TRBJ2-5	CASSLVPPWTGGQETQYF	TGTGCCAGCAGCTTAGTCCCTCCCTGGACAGGGGGCCAAGAGACCCAGTACTTC
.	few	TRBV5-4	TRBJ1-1	CASSSGGGLTEAFF	TGTGCCAGCAGCTCGGGTGGGGGTCTCACTGAAGCTTTCTTT
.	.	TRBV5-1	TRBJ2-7	CASSSQTGEGSTYEQYF	TGCGCCAGCAGCTCCCAGACAGGGGAGGGATCAACCTACGAGCAGTACTTC
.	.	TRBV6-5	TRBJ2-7	CASSYTRTVSYEQYF	TGTGCCAGCAGTTACACACGGACGGTGTCCTACGAGCAGTACTTC
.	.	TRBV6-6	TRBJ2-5	CASSERGKTQYF	TGTGCCAGCAGTGAACGGGGGAAGACCCAGTACTTC
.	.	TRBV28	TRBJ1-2	CASSPTPGGAGYTF	TGTGCCAGCAGCCCGACCCCGGGAGGGGCGGGCTACACCTTC
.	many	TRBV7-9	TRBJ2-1	CASSADGDEQFF	TGTGCCAGCAGCGCGGACGGAGATGAGCAGTTCTTC
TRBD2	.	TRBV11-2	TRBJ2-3	CASRKTGTSGDTQYF	TGTGCCAGCAGGAAAACCGGGACTAGCGGGGATACGCAGTATTTT
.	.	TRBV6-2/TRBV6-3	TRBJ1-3	CASSLQPGRHSGNTIYF	TGTGCCAGCAGTTTACAACCGGGACGGCACTCTGGAAACACCATATATTTT
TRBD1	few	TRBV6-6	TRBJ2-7	CASRPGQGAYYEQYF	TGTGCCAGCAGACCCGGACAGGGGGCCTACTACGAGCAGTACTTC
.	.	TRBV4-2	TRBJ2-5	CASSQGGASDYQETQYF	TGTGCCAGCAGCCAAGGAGGCGCTAGCGACTACCAAGAGACCCAGTACTTC
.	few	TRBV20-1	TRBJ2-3	CSARPPRDIIGYF	TGCAGTGCTAGACCCCCCCGGGACATCATAGGGTATTTT
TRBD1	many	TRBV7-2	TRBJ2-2	CASSRQGESTGELFF	TGTGCCAGCAGCCGACAGGGGGAAAGCACCGGGGAGCTGTTTTTT
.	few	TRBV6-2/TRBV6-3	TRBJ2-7	CATFSNSYEQYF	TGTGCCACCTTTAGTAATTCCTACGAGCAGTACTTC
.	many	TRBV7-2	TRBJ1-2	CASSFPGSVGYTF	TGTGCCAGCAGCTTCCCAGGGAGCGTTGGCTACACCTTC
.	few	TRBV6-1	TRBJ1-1	CASSLRGFAEAFF	TGTGCCAGCAGCCTCCGGGGCTTCGCTGAAGCTTTCTTT
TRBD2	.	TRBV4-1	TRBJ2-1	CASSARDYHNEQFF	TGCGCCAGCAGCGCCCGGGACTACCACAATGAGCAGTTCTTC
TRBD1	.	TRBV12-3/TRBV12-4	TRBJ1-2	CASRPQGAEGYTF	TGTGCCAGCAGGCCACAGGGGGCTGAGGGCTACACCTTC
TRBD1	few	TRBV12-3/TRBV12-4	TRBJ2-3	CASRTGTGRADTQYF	TGTGCCAGCAGAACCGGGACAGGAAGGGCAGATACGCAGTATTTT
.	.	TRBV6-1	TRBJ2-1	CASSVTQSLPYNEQFF	TGTGCCAGCAGTGTTACGCAAAGTCTGCCTTACAATGAGCAGTTCTTC
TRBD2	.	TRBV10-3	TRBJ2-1	CAIRRASGGPNEQFF	TGTGCCATCAGGAGAGCTAGCGGGGGTCCTAATGAGCAGTTCTTC
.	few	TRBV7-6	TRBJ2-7	CASSFSPYYEQYF	TGTGCCAGCAGCTTCAGTCCATACTACGAGCAGTACTTC
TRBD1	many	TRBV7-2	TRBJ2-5	CASSFNTGDRETQYF	TGTGCCAGCAGCTTTAACACAGGGGATAGGGAGACCCAGTACTTC
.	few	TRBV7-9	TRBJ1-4	CASSLGWGPNEKLFF	TGTGCCAGCAGCTTAGGATGGGGGCCCAATGAAAAACTGTTTTTT
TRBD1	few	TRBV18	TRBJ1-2	CASSPGQVPGYGYTF	TGTGCCAGCTCACCGGGACAGGTCCCCGGGTATGGCTACACCTTC